This T cell receptor (beta chain) emerged from a study of blood T cell repertoires in COVID-19. Study information: Spain, Italy and the United States supplied samples that represented acute and convalescent COVID-19. In each case, the material was cDNA or gDNA derived from T cells, B-cell-depleted T cells, or PBMCs.

Exposed participants came across a COVID-19 case within 2 weeks before study entry. V lost 4 bases and J 2 bases, leaving 6 bases between the germline ends. The length of the CDR3 is 13 residues. Germline CDR1 SGDLS, CDR2 YYNGEE. Under the authors' procedure: Amplified reference gene primers provided the basis for estimating nucleated cell counts. Sequencing was performed with immunoSEQ multiplex PCR; in TCRdb, only in-frame clones are kept and a portion is missing. V, J and clone size are taken as reported in that table, and D and trimming were inferred from the DNA itself. Among some 180,000 clones listed, more than 75% were seen once.

The chain couples TRBV9 to TRBJ2-2; D is undetermined. The receptor was isolated from a man in his sixties who had been exposed to COVID-19. The sample was PBMCs or T cells enriched from blood (not recorded which). CDR3 amino acids: CASSPLNTGELFF. CDR3 in DNA: TGTGCCAGCAGCCCACTAAACACCGGGGAGCTGTTTTTT.